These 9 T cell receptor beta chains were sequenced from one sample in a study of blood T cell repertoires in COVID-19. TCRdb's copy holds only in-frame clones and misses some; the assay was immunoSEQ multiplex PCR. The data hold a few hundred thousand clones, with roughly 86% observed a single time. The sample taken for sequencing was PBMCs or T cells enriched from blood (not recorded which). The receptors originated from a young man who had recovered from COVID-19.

The chain's CDR3 is CASSQVGTGNSPLHF. CDR3 nucleotides: TGTGCCAGCAGCCAAGTAGGAACGGGGAATTCACCCCTCCACTTT. The V and J genes are TRBV3-1 (or the pseudogene TRBV3-2) and TRBJ1-6; D ambiguous. V lost 1 base and J 7 bases, leaving 11 bases between the germline ends. The CDR3 has 15 residues. The germline CDR1 and CDR2 sequences are LGHDT and YNNKEL (reference sequence).

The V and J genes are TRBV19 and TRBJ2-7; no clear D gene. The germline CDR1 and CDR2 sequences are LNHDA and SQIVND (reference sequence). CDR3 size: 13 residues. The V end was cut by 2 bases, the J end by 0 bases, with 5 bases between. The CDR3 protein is CASSIKSSYEQYF. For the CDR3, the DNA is TGTGCCAGTAGTATAAAGAGCTCCTACGAGCAGTACTTC.

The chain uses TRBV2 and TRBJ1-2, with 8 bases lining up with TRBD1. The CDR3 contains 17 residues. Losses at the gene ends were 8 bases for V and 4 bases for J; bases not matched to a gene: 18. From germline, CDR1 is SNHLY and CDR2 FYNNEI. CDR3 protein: CASRPGQGFTLPYGYTF. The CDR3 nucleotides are TGTGCCAGCCGACCTGGACAGGGTTTTACTTTACCCTATGGCTACACCTTC. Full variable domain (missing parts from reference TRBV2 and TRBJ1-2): EPEVTQTPSHQVTQMGQEVILRCVPISNHLYFYWYRQILGQKVEFLVSFYNNEISEKSEIFDDQFSVERPDGSNFTLKIRSTKLEDSAMYFCASRPGQGFTLPYGYTFGSGTRLTVV.

The CDR3 here is CASSDSPGQLTDTQYF. CDR3 in DNA: TGTGCCAGCAGCGACTCCCCGGGACAGCTAACAGATACGCAGTATTTT. The chain couples TRBV9 to TRBJ2-3, with 7 bases fitting TRBD1. There are 16 residues in the CDR3. Germline CDR1 and CDR2: SGDLS and YYNGEE. The V segment lost 3 bases and the J segment 3 bases; nucleotides outside the gene matches: 10.

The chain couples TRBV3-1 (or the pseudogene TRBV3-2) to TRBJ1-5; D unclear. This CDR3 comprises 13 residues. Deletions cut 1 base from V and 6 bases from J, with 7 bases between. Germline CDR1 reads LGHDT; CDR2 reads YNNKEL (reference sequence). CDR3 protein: CASSQGPGQPQHF. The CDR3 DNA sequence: TGTGCCAGCAGCCAAGGGCCGGGTCAGCCCCAGCATTTT.

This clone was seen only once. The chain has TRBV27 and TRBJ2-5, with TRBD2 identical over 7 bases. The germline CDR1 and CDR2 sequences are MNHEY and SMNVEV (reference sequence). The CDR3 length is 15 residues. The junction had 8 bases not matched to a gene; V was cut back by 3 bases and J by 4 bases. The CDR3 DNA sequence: TGTGCCAGCAGTTTGCTCCGGGCGGGGGTAGAGACCCAGTACTTC. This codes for CASSLLRAGVETQYF.

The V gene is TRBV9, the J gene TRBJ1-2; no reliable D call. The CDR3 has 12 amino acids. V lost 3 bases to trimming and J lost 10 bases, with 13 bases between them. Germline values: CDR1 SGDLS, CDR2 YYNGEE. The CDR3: CASSGSTIDYTF. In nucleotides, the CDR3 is TGTGCCAGCAGCGGGAGTACGATCGACTACACCTTC.

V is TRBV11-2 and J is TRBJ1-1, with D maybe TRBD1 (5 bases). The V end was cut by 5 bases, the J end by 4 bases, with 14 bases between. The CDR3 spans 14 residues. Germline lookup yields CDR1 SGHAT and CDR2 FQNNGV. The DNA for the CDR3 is TGTGCCAGCAGCGCGCAGGGTGGAGTCACTGAAGCTTTCTTT. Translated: CASSAQGGVTEAFF. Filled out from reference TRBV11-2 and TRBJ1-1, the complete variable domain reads EAGVAQSPRYKIIEKRQSVAFWCNPISGHATLYWYQQILGQGPKLLIQFQNNGVVDDSQLPKDRFSAERLKGVDSTLKIQPAKLEDSAVYLCASSAQGGVTEAFFGQGTRLTVV.

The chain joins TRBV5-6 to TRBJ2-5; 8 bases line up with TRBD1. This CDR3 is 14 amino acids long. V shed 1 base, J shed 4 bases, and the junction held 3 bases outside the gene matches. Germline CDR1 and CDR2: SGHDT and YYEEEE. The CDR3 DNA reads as TGTGCCAGCAGCTTGAGGACAGGGAGAGAGACCCAGTACTTC. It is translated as CASSLRTGRETQYF.